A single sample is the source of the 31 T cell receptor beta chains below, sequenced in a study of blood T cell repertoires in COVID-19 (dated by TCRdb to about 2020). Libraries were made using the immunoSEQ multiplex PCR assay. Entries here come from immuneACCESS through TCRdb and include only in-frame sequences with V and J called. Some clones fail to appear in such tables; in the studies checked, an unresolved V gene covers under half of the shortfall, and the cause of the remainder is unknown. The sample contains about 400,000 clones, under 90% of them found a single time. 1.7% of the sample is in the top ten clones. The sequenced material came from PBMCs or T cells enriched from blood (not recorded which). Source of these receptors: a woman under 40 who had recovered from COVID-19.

This CDR3 reads CASSLTSGDYGYTF. The CDR3, as DNA: TGTGCCAGCAGCTTAACTTCAGGGGACTATGGCTACACCTTC. The V gene is TRBV5-6, the J gene TRBJ1-2, with D perhaps TRBD1 (6 bases). The germline CDR1 and CDR2 sequences are SGHDT and YYEEEE. V lost 2 bases and J 3 bases, leaving 11 bases between the germline ends. The CDR3 totals 14 residues.

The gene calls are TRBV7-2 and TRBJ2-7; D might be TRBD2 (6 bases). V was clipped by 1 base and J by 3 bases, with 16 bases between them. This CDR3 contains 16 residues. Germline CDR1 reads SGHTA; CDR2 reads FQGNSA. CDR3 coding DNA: TGTGCCAGCAGCTTAGTACCTTCGGGGGAGATCTACGAGCAGTACTTC. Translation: CASSLVPSGEIYEQYF.

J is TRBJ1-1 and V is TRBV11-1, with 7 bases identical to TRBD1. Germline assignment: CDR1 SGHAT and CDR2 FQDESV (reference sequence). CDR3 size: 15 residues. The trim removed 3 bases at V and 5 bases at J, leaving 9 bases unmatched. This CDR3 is CASSLGGQGGTEAFF. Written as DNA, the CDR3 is TGTGCCAGCAGCTTGGGTGGCCAGGGGGGAACTGAAGCTTTCTTT.

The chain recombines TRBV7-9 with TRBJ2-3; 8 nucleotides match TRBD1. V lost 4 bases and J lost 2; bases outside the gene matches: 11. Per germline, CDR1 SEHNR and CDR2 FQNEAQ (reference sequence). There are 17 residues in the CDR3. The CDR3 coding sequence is TGTGCCAGCAGCTCCGGGCCACAGGGGGGCTTCACAGATACGCAGTATTTT. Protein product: CASSSGPQGGFTDTQYF.

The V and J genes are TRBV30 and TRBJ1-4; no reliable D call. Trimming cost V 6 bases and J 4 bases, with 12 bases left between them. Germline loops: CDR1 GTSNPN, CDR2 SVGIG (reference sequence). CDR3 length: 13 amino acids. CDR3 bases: TGTGCCTGCCACCAAGCTTTTAATGAAAAACTGTTTTTT. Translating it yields CACHQAFNEKLFF.

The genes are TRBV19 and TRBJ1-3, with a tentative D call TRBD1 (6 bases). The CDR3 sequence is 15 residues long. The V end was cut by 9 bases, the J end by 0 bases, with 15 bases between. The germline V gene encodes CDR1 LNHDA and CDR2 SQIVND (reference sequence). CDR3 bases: TGTGCCAGCGGACAGCCGGCCCTCTCTGGAAACACCATATATTTT. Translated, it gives CASGQPALSGNTIYF.

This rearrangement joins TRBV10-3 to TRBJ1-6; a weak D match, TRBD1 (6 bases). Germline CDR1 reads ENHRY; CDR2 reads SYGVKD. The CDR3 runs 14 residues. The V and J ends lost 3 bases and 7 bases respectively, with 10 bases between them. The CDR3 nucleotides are TGTGCCATCAGTGATTTGACAGGAAATTCACCCCTCCACTTT. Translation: CAISDLTGNSPLHF.

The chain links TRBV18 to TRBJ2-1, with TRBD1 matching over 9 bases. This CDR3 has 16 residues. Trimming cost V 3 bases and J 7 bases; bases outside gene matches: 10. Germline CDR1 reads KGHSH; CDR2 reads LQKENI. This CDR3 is CASSPLGTGYGNEQFF. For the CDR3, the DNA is TGTGCCAGCTCACCGCTCGGGACAGGGTACGGGAATGAGCAGTTCTTC.

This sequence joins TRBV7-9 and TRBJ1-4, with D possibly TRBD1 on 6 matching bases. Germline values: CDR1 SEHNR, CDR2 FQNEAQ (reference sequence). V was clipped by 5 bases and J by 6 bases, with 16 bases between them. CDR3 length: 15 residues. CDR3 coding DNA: TGTGCCAGCAGCGCCCTGGACAGCTTGGATGAAAAACTGTTTTTT. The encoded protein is CASSALDSLDEKLFF.

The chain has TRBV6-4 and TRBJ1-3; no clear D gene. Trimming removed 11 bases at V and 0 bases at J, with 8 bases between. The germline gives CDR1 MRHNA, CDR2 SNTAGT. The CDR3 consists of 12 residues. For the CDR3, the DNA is TGTGCCCGGAGAGACTCTGGAAACACCATATATTTT. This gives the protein CARRDSGNTIYF.

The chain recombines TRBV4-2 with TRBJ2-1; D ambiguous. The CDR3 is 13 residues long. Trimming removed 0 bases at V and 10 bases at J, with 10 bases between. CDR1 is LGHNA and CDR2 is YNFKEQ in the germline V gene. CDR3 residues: CASSQDLAVEQFF. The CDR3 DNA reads TGTGCCAGCAGCCAAGATTTGGCGGTAGAGCAGTTCTTC.

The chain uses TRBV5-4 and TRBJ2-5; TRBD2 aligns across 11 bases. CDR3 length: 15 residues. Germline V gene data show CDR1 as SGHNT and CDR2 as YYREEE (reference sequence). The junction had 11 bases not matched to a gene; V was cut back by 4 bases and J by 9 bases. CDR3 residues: CASSPESTSGKPQYF. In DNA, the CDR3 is TGTGCCAGCAGCCCCGAATCGACTAGCGGGAAACCCCAGTACTTC.

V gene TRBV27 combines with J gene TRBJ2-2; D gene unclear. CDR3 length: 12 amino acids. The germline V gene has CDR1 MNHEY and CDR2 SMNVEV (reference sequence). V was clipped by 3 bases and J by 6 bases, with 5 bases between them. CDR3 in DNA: TGTGCCAGCAGTTTCCGCGCCGGGGAGCTGTTTTTT. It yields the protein CASSFRAGELFF.

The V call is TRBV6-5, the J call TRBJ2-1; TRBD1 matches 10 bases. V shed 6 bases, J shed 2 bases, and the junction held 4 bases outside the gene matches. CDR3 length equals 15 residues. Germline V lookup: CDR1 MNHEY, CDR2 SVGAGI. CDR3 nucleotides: TGTGCCAGCAGCCAGACAGGGGGCCCCTACAATGAGCAGTTCTTC. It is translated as CASSQTGGPYNEQFF.

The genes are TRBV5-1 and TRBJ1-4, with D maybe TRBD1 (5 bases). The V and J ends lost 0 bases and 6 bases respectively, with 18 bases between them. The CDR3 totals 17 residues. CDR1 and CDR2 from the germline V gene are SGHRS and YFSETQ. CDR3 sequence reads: CASSLGARGWVDEKLFF. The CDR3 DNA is TGCGCCAGCAGCTTGGGGGCAAGGGGCTGGGTTGATGAAAAACTGTTTTTT.

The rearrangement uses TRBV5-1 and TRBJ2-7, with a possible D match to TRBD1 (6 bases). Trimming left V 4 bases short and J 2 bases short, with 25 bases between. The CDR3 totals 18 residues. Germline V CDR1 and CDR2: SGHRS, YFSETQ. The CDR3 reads CASSPPTPEADRTYEQYF. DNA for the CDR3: TGCGCCAGCAGCCCACCGACGCCGGAAGCGGACAGAACCTACGAGCAGTACTTC.

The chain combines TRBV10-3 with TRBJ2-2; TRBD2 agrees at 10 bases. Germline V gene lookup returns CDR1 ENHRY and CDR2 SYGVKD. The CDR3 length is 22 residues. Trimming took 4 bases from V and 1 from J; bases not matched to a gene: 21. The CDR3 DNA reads TGTGCCATCAGTGGGGGGACCCTCCGGGAGGATAGCGGGAGGCGGAACACCGGGGAGCTGTTTTTT. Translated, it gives CAISGGTLREDSGRRNTGELFF.

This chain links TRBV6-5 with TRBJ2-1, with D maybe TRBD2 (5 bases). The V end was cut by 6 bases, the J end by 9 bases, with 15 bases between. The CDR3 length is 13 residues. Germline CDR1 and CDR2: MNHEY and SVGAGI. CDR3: CASSPGREREQFF. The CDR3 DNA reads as TGTGCCAGCAGCCCCGGACGGGAACGTGAGCAGTTCTTC.

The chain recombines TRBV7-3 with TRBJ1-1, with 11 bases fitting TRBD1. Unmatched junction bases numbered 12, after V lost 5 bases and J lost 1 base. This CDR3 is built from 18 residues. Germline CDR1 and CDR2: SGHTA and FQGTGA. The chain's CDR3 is CASSPTPGQGAGNTEAFF. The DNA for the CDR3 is TGTGCCAGCAGCCCCACTCCTGGACAGGGGGCTGGGAACACTGAAGCTTTCTTT.

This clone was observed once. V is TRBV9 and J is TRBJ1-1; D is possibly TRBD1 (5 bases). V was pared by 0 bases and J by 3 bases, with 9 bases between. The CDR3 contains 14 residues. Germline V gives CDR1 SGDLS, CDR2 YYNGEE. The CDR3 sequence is CASSVAGPDTEAFF. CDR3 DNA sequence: TGTGCCAGCAGCGTAGCAGGGCCCGACACTGAAGCTTTCTTT.

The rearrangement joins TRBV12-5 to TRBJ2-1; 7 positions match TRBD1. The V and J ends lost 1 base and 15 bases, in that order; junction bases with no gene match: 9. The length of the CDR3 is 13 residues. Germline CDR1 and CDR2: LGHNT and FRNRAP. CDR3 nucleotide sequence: TGTGCTAGTGGTTTGGCCGTAGGGGGCCGGGCGTTCTTC. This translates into CASGLAVGGRAFF.

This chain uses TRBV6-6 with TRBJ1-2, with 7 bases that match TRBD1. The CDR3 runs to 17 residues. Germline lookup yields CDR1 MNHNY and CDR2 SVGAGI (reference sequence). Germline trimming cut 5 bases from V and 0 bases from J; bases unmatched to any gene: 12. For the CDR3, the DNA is TGTGCCAGCAGTCCCGGGACAGTCGGGGCGGCTAACTATGGCTACACCTTC. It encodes CASSPGTVGAANYGYTF.

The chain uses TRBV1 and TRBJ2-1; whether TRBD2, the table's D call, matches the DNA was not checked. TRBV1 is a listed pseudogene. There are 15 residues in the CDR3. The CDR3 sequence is CTSSQIAGSYNEQFF. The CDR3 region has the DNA TGCACCAGCAGTCAAATAGCGGGCTCCTACAATGAGCAGTTCTTC.

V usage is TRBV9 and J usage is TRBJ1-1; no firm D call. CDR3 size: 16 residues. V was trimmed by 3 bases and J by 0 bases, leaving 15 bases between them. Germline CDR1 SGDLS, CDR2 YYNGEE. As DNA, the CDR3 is TGTGCCAGCAGCGGACACTTCACCGATATGAACACTGAAGCTTTCTTT. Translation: CASSGHFTDMNTEAFF.

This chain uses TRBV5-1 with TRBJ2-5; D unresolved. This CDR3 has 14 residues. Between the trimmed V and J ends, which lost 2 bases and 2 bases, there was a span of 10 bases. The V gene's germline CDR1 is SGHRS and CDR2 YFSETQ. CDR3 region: CASSLTSLQETQYF. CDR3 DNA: TGCGCCAGCAGCTTAACATCGTTACAAGAGACCCAGTACTTC.

CDR3 sequence reads: CASGLVLRGHGANVLTF. Here the CDR3 DNA reads TGTGCTAGTGGTTTGGTACTGAGGGGGCATGGGGCCAACGTCCTGACTTTC. The chain uses TRBV12-5 and TRBJ2-6, with 7 bases fitting TRBD1. CDR1 and CDR2 from the germline V gene are LGHNT and FRNRAP. The CDR3 is 17 amino acids. With V trimmed by 0 bases and J by 3 bases, 5 bases remained unmatched.

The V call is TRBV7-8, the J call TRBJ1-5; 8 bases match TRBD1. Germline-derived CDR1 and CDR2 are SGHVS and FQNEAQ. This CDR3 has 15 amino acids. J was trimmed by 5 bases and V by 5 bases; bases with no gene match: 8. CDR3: CASSTGQGRDQPQHF. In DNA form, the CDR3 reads TGTGCCAGCAGCACCGGACAGGGCAGGGATCAGCCCCAGCATTTT.

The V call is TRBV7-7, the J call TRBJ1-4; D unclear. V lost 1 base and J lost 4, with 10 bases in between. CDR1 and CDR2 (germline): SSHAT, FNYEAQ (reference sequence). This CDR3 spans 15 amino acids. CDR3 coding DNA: TGTGCCAGCAGCTTAGGGCCCGGAGATAATGAAAAACTGTTTTTT. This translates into CASSLGPGDNEKLFF. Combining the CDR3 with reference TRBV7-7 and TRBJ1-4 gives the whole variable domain GAGVSQSPRYKVTKRGQDVTLRCDPISSHATLYWYQQALGQGPEFLTYFNYEAQPDKSGLPSDRFSAERPEGSISTLTIQRTEQRDSAMYRCASSLGPGDNEKLFFGSGTQLSVL.

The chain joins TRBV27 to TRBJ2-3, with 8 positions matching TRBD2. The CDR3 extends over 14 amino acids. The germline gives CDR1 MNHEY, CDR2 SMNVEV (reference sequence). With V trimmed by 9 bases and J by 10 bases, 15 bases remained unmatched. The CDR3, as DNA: TGTGCCAGTTCCGGGACTAGGAGGGAATCGGCGCAGTATTTT. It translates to CASSGTRRESAQYF.

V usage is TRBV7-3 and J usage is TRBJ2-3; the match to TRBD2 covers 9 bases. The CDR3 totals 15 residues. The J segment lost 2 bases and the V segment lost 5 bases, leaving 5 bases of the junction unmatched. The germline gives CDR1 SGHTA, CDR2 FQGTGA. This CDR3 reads CASSRAGGNTDTQYF. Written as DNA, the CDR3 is TGTGCCAGCAGCCGAGCGGGAGGAAACACAGATACGCAGTATTTT.

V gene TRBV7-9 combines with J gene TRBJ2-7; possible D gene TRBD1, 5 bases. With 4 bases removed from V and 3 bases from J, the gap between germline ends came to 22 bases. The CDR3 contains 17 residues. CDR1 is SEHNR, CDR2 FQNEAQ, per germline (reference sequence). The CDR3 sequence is CASSSGLGASGFYEQYF. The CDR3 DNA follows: TGTGCCAGCAGCTCCGGGCTAGGGGCGTCCGGGTTCTACGAGCAGTACTTC.